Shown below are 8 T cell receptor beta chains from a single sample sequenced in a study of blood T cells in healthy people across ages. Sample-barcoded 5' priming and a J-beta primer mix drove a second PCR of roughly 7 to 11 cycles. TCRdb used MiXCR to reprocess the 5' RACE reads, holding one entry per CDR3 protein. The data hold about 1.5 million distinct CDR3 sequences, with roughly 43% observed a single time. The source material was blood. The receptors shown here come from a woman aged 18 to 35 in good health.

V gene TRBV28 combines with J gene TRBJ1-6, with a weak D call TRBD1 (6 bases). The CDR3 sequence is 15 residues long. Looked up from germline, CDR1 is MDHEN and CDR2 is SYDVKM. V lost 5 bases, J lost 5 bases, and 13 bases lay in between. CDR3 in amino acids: CASSPDRINNSPLHF. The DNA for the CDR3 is TGTGCCAGCAGTCCGGACAGAATAAATAATTCACCCCTCCACTTT.

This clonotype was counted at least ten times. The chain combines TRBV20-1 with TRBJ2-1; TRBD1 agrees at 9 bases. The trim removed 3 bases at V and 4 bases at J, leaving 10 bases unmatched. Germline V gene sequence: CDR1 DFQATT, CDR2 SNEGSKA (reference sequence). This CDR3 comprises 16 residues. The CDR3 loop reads CSASDYRGRIYNEQFF. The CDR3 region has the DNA TGCAGTGCTAGTGATTACAGGGGGCGAATTTACAATGAGCAGTTCTTC.

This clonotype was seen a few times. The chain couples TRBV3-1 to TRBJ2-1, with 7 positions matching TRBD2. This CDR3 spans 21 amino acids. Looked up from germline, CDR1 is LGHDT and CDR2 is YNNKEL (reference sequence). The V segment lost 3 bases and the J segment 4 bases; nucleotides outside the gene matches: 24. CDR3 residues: CASSHLQYTPVTTSKYNEQFF. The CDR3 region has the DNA TGTGCCAGCAGCCATCTTCAATATACCCCGGTGACGACTAGCAAATACAATGAGCAGTTCTTC.

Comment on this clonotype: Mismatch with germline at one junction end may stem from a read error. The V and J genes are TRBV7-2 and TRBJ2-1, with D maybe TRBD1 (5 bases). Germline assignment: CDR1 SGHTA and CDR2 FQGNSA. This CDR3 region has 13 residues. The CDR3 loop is CASSLVRVDERFF. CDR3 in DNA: TGTGCCAGCAGCTTAGTCAGGGTGGATGAGCGGTTCTTC.

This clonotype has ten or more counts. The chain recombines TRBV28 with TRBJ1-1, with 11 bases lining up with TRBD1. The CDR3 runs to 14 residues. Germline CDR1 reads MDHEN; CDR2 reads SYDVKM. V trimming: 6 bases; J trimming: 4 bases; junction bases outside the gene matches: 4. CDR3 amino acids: CASSSGQGGTEAFF. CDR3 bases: TGTGCCAGCAGCTCGGGACAGGGGGGCACTGAAGCTTTCTTT.

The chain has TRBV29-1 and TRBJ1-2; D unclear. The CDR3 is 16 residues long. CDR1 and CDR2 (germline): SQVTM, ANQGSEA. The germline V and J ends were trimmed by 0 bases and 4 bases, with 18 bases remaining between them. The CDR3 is CSVEDNEQDRFYGYTF. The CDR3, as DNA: TGCAGCGTTGAAGATAACGAGCAGGATAGATTCTATGGCTACACCTTC.

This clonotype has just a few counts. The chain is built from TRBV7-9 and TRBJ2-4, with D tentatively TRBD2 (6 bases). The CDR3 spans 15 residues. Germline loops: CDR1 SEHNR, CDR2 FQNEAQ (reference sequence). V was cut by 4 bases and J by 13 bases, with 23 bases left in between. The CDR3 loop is CASSSPLADYNEQYF. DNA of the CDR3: TGTGCCAGCAGCTCCCCATTAGCGGACTACAATGAGCAGTACTTC. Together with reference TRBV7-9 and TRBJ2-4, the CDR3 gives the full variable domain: DTGVSQNPRHKITKRGQNVTFRCDPISEHNRLYWYRQTLGQGPEFLTYFQNEAQLEKSRLLSDRFSAERPKGSFSTLEIQRTEQGDSAMYLCASSSPLADYNEQYFGAGTRLSVL.

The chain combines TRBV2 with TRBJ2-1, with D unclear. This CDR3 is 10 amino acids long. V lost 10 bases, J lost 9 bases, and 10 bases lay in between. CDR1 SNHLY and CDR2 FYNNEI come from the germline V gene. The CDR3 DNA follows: TGTGCCACCAAACACCCTGAGCAGTTCTTC. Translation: CATKHPEQFF. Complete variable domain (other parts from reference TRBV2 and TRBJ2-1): EPEVTQTPSHQVTQMGQEVILRCVPISNHLYFYWYRQILGQKVEFLVSFYNNEISEKSEIFDDQFSVERPDGSNFTLKIRSTKLEDSAMYFCATKHPEQFFGPGTRLTVL.